This T cell receptor (beta chain) was observed in a study of blood T cell repertoires in COVID-19. Study overall: The origin of the acute and convalescent COVID-19 samples was the United States, Italy and Spain. Nucleic acid was either cDNA or gDNA, and it came from T cells, B-cell-depleted T cells, or PBMCs.

In the authors' workflow: Amplification of reference gene primers was used by the study to estimate nucleated cell counts. Profiled with immunoSEQ multiplex PCR; TCRdb holds only in-frame clones, not every one. V and J calls and clone size are given by that table; D and trimming were obtained from the DNA. The data hold roughly 300,000 clones, with 85% to 90% observed a single time. The CDR3 sequence is 15 residues long. Germline CDR1 reads MNHNY; CDR2 reads SVGAGI (reference sequence). With 2 bases removed from V and 5 bases from J, the gap between germline ends came to 15 bases. Sample: peripheral blood. V gene TRBV6-6 combines with J gene TRBJ1-1; D is possibly TRBD1 (6 bases). The sequence came from a woman aged 40 to 50 who had recovered from COVID-19. CDR3 DNA: TGTGCCAGCAGTTACCAGGGGATAGTATGGACTGAAGCTTTCTTT. Amino acids: CASSYQGIVWTEAFF.